This entry concerns a single T cell receptor beta chain. Its antigen is undetermined. It was with 60 Vbeta and 13 Jbeta primers that the PCR ran. The assay was immunoSEQ multiplex PCR, and TCRdb's table has in-frame clones only and misses some. The table records about 150,000 clones, 75% of them present only once. The CDR3 totals 13 residues. Germline lookup yields CDR1 SNHLY and CDR2 FYNNEI. V lost 10 bases and J 4 bases, leaving 16 bases between the germline ends. This entry belongs to a study of cytomegalovirus exposure and HLA in healthy donors. Study-level findings and limits: HLA-A and HLA-B allele assignments for most subjects were reportedly predicted accurately using TCR beta sequences.

The sequence derives from a young man in good health and CMV-seronegative. The chain recombines TRBV2 with TRBJ1-1; maybe TRBD1 (5 bases). Material: PBMCs. The CDR3 reads CATGRGIGTEAFF. CDR3 DNA sequence: TGTGCCACGGGGAGGGGAATCGGCACTGAAGCTTTCTTT.